Below are 2 T cell receptor beta chains sequenced from a single sample in a study of blood T cell repertoires in COVID-19. Assay: immunoSEQ multiplex PCR; the TCRdb copy retains only in-frame clones and omits some. Among approximately 130,000 clones listed, 85% to 90% were seen once. Source material: peripheral blood. All receptors derive from a man aged 55 to 70 with acute or convalescent COVID-19.

This clone was seen a handful of times. This rearrangement joins TRBV12-5 to TRBJ2-2; possible D gene TRBD2, 5 bases. The CDR3 covers 14 residues. Germline V lookup: CDR1 LGHNT, CDR2 FRNRAP. V lost 3 bases and J 7 bases, leaving 12 bases between the germline ends. The CDR3 DNA is TGTGCTAGTGGTTTTCCTCTAGGGAGCGGGGAGCTGTTTTTT. Amino acid sequence: CASGFPLGSGELFF.

V and J are TRBV7-2 and TRBJ1-2; D is perhaps TRBD1 (6 bases). Germline assignment: CDR1 SGHTA and CDR2 FQGNSA. The germline V and J ends were trimmed by 5 bases and 7 bases, with 17 bases remaining between them. CDR3 length: 14 amino acids. The CDR3 is CASSDRASRGGYTF. CDR3 DNA sequence: TGTGCCAGCAGCGACCGGGCTTCCAGGGGTGGCTACACCTTC.